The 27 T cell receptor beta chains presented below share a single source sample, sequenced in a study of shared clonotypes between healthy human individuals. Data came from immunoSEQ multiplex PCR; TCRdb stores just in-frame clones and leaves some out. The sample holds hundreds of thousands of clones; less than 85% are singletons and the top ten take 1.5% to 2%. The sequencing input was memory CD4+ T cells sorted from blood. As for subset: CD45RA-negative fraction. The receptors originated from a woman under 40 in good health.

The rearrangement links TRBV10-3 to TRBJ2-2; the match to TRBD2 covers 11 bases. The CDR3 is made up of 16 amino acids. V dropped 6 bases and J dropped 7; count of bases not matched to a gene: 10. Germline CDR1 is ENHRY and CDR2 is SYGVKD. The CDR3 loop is CAIRQTSGSQVGELFF. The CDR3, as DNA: TGTGCCATCAGACAAACTAGCGGGAGTCAAGTCGGGGAGCTGTTTTTT.

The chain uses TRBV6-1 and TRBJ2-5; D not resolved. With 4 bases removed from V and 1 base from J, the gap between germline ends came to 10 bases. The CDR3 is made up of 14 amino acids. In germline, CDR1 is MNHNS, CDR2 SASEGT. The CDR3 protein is CASSVAKTQETQYF. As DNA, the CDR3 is TGTGCCAGCAGTGTAGCCAAGACCCAAGAGACCCAGTACTTC.

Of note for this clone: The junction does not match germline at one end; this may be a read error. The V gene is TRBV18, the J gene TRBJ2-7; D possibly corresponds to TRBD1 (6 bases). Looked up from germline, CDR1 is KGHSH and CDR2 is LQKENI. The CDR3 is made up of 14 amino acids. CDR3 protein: CASSPGQGSDEQYF. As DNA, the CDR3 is TGTGCCAGTTCACCAGGGCAGGGGTCAGACGAGCAGTACTTC.

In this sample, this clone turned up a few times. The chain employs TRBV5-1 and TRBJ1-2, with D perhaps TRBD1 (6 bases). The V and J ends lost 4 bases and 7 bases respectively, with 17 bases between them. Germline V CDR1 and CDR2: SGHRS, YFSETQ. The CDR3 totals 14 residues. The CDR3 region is CASSPMDSGGGYTF. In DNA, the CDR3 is TGCGCCAGCAGCCCAATGGACAGCGGGGGTGGCTACACCTTC. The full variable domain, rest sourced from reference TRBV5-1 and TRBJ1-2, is KAGVTQTPRYLIKTRGQQVTLSCSPISGHRSVSWYQQTPGQGLQFLFEYFSETQRNKGNFPGRFSGRQFSNSRSEMNVSTLELGDSALYLCASSPMDSGGGYTFGSGTRLTVV.

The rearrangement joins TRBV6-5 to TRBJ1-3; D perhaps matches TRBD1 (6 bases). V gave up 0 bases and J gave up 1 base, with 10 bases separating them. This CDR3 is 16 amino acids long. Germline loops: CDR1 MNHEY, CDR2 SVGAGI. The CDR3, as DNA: TGTGCCAGCAGTTACTCGACAGGCCCATCTGGAAACACCATATATTTT. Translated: CASSYSTGPSGNTIYF.

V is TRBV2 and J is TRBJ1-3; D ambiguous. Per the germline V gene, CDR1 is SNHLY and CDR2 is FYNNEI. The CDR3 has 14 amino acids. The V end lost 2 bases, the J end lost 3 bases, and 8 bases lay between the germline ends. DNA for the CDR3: TGTGCCAGCAGTGAAAGGGCATTTGGAAACACCATATATTTT. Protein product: CASSERAFGNTIYF.

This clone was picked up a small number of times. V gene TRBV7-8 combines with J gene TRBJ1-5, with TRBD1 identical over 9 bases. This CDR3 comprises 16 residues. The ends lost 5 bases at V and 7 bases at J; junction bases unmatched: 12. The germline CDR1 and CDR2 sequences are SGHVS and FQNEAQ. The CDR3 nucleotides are TGTGCCAGCAGCACCTCCCCACAGGGGGCTATACAGCCCCAGCATTTT. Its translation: CASSTSPQGAIQPQHF.

In DNA, the CDR3 is TGTGCCAGCAGCTTACGCCAGGGGGCAAACACCATATATTTT. Translated: CASSLRQGANTIYF. This sequence joins TRBV7-9 and TRBJ1-3; 8 positions agree with TRBD1. CDR3 length: 14 residues. J gave up 6 bases and V 2 bases, and 3 bases lay outside the gene matches. Looked up from germline, CDR1 is SEHNR and CDR2 is FQNEAQ (reference sequence).

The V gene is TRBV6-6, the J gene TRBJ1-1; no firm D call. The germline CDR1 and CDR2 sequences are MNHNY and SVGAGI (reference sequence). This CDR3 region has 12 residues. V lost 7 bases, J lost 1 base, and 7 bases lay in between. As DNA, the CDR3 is TGTGCCAGCACTCGGCAGAACACTGAAGCTTTCTTT. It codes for CASTRQNTEAFF.

The CDR3 sequence: CASSHPGTSGPNEQFF. For the CDR3, the DNA is TGTGCCAGCTCACACCCCGGGACTAGCGGGCCCAATGAGCAGTTCTTC. The chain couples TRBV18 to TRBJ2-1, with TRBD2 matching 12 bases. Germline V gene sequence: CDR1 KGHSH, CDR2 LQKENI. J was trimmed by 6 bases and V by 4 bases; bases with no gene match: 7. CDR3 size: 16 residues. Complete variable domain (other parts from reference TRBV18 and TRBJ2-1): NAGVMQNPRHLVRRRGQEARLRCSPMKGHSHVYWYRQLPEEGLKFMVYLQKENIIDESGMPKERFSAEFPKEGPSILRIQQVVRGDSAAYFCASSHPGTSGPNEQFFGPGTRLTVL.

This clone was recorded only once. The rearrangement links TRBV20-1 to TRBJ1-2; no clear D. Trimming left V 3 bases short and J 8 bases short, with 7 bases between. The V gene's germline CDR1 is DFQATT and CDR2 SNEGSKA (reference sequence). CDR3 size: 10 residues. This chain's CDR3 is CSASSGGYTF. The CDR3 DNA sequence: TGCAGTGCTAGTAGCGGCGGCTACACCTTC.

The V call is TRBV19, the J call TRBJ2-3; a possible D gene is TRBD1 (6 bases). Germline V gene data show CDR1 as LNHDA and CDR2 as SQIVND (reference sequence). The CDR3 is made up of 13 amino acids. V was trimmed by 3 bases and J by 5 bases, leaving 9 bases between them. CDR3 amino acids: CASSMDRGDTQYF. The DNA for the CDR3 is TGTGCCAGTAGTATGGACAGAGGAGATACGCAGTATTTT.

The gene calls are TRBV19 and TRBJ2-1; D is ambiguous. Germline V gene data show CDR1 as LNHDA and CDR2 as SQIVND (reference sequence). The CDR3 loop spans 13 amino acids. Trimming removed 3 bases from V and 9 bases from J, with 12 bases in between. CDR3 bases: TGTGCCAGTAGTATTAGTCAGCGCATTGAGCAGTTCTTC. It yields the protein CASSISQRIEQFF.

The CDR3, as DNA: TGTGCCACCAGCAGAGGGAGCGGTGCCTACAATGAGCAGTTCTTC. Encoded protein: CATSRGSGAYNEQFF. The chain recombines TRBV15 with TRBJ2-1; tentative D call: TRBD2 (5 bases). This CDR3 is built from 15 residues. V lost 1 base and J 2 bases, leaving 9 bases between the germline ends. The germline gives CDR1 LNHNV, CDR2 YYDKDF (reference sequence). The variable domain in full, with the rest retrieved from reference TRBV15 and TRBJ2-1, is DAMVIQNPRYQVTQFGKPVTLSCSQTLNHNVMYWYQQKSSQAPKLLFHYYDKDFNNEADTPDNFQSRRPNTSFCFLDIRSPGLGDTAMYLCATSRGSGAYNEQFFGPGTRLTVL.

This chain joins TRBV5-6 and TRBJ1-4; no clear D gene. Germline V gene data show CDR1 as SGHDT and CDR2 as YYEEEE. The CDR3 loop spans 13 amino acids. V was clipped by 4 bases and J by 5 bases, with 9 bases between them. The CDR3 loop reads CASSNWMNEKLFF. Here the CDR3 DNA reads TGTGCCAGCAGCAACTGGATGAATGAAAAACTGTTTTTT.

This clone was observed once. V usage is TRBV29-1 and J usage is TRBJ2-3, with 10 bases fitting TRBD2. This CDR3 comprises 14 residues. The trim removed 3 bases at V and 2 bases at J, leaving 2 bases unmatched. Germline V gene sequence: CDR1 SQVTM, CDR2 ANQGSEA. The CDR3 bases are TGCAGCGTTGACGGACTAGCGGCCACAGATACGCAGTATTTT. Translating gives CSVDGLAATDTQYF.

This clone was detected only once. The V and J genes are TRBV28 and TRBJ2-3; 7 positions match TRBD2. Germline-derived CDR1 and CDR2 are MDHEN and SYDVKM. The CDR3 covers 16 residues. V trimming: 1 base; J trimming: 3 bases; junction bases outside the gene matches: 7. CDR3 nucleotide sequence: TGTGCCAGCAGTTTATTAGGACTAGGCCCAACAGATACGCAGTATTTT. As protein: CASSLLGLGPTDTQYF.

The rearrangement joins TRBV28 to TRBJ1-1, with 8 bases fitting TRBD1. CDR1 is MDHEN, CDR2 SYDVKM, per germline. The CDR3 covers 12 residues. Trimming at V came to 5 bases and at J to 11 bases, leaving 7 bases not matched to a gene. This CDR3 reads CASSRGQGLAFF. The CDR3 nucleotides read TGTGCCAGCAGTCGAGGACAGGGACTCGCTTTCTTT.

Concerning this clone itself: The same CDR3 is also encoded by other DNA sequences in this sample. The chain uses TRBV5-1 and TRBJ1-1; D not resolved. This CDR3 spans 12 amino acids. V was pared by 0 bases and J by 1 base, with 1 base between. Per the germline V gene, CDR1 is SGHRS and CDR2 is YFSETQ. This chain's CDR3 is CASSLANTEAFF. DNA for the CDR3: TGCGCCAGCAGCTTGGCGAACACTGAAGCTTTCTTT. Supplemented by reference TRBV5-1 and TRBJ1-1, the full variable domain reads KAGVTQTPRYLIKTRGQQVTLSCSPISGHRSVSWYQQTPGQGLQFLFEYFSETQRNKGNFPGRFSGRQFSNSRSEMNVSTLELGDSALYLCASSLANTEAFFGQGTRLTVV.

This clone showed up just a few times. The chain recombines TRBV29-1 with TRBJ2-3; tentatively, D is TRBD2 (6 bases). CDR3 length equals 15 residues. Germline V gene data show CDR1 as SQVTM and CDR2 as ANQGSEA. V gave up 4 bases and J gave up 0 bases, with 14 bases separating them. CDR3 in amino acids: CSVGGDSTSTDTQYF. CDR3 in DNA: TGCAGCGTTGGGGGGGATAGCACTAGCACAGATACGCAGTATTTT.

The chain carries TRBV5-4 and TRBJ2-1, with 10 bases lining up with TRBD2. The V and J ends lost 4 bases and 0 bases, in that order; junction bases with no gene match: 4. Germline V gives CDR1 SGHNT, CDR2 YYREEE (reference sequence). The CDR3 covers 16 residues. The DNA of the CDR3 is TGTGCCAGCAGCCCAAGCGGGAGGGCCTCCTACAATGAGCAGTTCTTC. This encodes CASSPSGRASYNEQFF. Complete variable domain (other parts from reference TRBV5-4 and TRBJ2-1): ETGVTQSPTHLIKTRGQQVTLRCSSQSGHNTVSWYQQALGQGPQFIFQYYREEENGRGNFPPRFSGLQFPNYSSELNVNALELDDSALYLCASSPSGRASYNEQFFGPGTRLTVL.

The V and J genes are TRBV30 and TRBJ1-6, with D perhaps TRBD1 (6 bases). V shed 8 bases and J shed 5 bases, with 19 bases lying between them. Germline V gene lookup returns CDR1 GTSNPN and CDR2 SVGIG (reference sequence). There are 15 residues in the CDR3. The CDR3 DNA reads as TGTGCCCACAGCGGGGGCAGCCGCAATAATTCACCCCTCCACTTT. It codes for CAHSGGSRNNSPLHF.

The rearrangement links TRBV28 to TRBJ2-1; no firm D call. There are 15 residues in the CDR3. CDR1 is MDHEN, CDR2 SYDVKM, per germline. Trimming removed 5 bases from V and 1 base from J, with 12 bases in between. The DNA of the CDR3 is TGTGCCAGCAGTCCCTCCCGCGGATCCTACAATGAGCAGTTCTTC. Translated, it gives CASSPSRGSYNEQFF.

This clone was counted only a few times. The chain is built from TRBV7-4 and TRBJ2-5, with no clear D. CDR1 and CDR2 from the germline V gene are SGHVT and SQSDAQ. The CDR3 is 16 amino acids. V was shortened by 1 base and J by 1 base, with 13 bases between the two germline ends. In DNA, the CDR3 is TGTGCCAGCAGCTTAGGAAGGACGGCAGGCCAAGAGACCCAGTACTTC. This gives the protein CASSLGRTAGQETQYF. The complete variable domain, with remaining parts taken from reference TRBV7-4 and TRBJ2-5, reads GAGVSQSPRYKVAKRGRDVALRCDSISGHVTLYWYRQTLGQGSEVLTYSQSDAQRDKSGRPSGRFSAERPERSVSTLKIQRTEQGDSAVYLCASSLGRTAGQETQYFGPGTRLLVL.

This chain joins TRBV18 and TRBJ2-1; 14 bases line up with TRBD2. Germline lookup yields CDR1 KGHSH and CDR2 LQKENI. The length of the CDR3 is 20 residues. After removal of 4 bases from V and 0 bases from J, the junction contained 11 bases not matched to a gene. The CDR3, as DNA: TGTGCCAGCTCACTAATCAGGACTAGCGGGAGGTCCAGCTCCTACAATGAGCAGTTCTTC. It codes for CASSLIRTSGRSSSYNEQFF.

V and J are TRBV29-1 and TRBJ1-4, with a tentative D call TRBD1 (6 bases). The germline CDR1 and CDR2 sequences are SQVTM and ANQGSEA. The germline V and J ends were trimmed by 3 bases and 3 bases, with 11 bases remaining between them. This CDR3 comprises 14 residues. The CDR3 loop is CSVEVGGSNEKLFF. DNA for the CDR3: TGCAGCGTTGAGGTTGGGGGCTCTAATGAAAAACTGTTTTTT.

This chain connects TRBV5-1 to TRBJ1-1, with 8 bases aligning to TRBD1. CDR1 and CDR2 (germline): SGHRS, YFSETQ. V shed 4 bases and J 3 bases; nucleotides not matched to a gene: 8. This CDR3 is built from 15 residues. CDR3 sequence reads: CASSRGQVSDTEAFF. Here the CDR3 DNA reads TGCGCCAGCAGCCGGGGACAGGTTTCCGACACTGAAGCTTTCTTT.